The rows below give T cell receptor beta chains drawn from one sample of a study of shared clonotypes between healthy human individuals. Profiled with immunoSEQ multiplex PCR; TCRdb holds only in-frame clones, not every one. Here the sample spans around 2.1 million clones, 93% being singletons. What was sequenced was naive CD8+ T cells from PBMCs. These receptors came from a man between 18 and 29 years old in good health. Some clones in this sample may be carry-over from other donors' samples. The CDR3 runs from the conserved cysteine through the conserved F or W. D genes are given only for firm matches. Clone size is shown for a subset of rows, as once, few, many or a class of expanded clone.

>.|.|TRBV4-1|TRBJ2-7
CASSQAPTSVSYEQYF
TGCGCCAGCAGCCAAGCCCCCACGAGCGTATCCTACGAGCAGTACTTC
>.|.|TRBV5-6|TRBJ2-1
CASSLSQGYNEQFF
TGTGCCAGCAGTCTATCCCAGGGCTACAATGAGCAGTTCTTC
>.|TRBD2|TRBV7-3|TRBJ2-7
CASSSPRLAGGHEQYF
TGTGCCAGCAGCTCCCCTAGACTAGCGGGAGGGCACGAGCAGTACTTC
>.|TRBD1|TRBV5-1|TRBJ2-7
CASSLEYRGEQYF
TGCGCCAGCAGCTTGGAATACAGGGGTGAGCAGTACTTC
>once|.|TRBV29-1|TRBJ2-7
CSVGGWYEQYF
TGCAGCGTTGGAGGGTGGTACGAGCAGTACTTC
>.|TRBD2|TRBV7-2|TRBJ2-1
CASIQGWREGHNEQFF
TGTGCCAGCATCCAGGGGTGGCGGGAGGGCCATAATGAGCAGTTCTTC
>.|TRBD1|TRBV19|TRBJ2-7
CASSTRDSSYEQYF
TGTGCCAGTAGTACCAGGGACAGCTCCTACGAGCAGTACTTC
>.|.|TRBV19|TRBJ1-4
CASSDPVTGPREKLFF
TGTGCCAGTAGCGACCCTGTTACCGGACCCAGGGAAAAACTGTTTTTT
>.|TRBD2|TRBV27|TRBJ2-1
CASRGGFINEQFF
TGTGCCAGCAGGGGGGGGTTTATCAATGAGCAGTTCTTC
>few|TRBD2|TRBV28|TRBJ2-3
CASSLAGLTDTQYF
TGTGCCAGCAGTCTAGCGGGACTCACAGATACGCAGTATTTT
>.|TRBD1|TRBV18|TRBJ2-5
CASSPEKTGTGYGETQYF
TGTGCCAGCTCACCAGAAAAAACCGGGACAGGGTATGGGGAGACCCAGTACTTC
>.|.|TRBV14|TRBJ2-5
CASSQSDSGETQYF
TGTGCCAGCAGCCAATCGGACTCGGGGGAGACCCAGTACTTC
>.|.|TRBV15|TRBJ2-7
CATSTEPSSSYEQYF
TGTGCCACCAGCACCGAGCCTTCAAGCTCCTACGAGCAGTACTTC
>.|TRBD2|TRBV18|TRBJ2-1
CASSPPEPGGPWNEQFF
TGTGCCAGCTCACCACCGGAGCCGGGAGGGCCGTGGAATGAGCAGTTCTTC
>.|TRBD2|TRBV10-3|TRBJ2-1
CAISESGGSGYEQFF
TGTGCCATCAGTGAGTCGGGCGGGAGTGGTTATGAGCAGTTCTTC
>.|.|TRBV9|TRBJ2-1
CASSFSSSSYNEQFF
TGTGCCAGCAGCTTTTCGTCGAGCTCCTACAATGAGCAGTTCTTC
>.|.|TRBV7-8|TRBJ1-6
CASSLSPNSPLHF
TGTGCCAGCAGCTTAAGCCCGAATTCACCCCTCCACTTT
>.|TRBD1|TRBV2|TRBJ1-1
CAYNPRDRVFDTEAFF
TGTGCCTACAACCCCCGGGACAGGGTTTTCGACACTGAAGCTTTCTTT
>.|TRBD2|TRBV28|TRBJ2-3
CASSLFGGRADTQYF
TGTGCCAGCAGTTTGTTTGGCGGGAGGGCGGATACGCAGTATTTT
>.|.|TRBV6-1|TRBJ1-2
CASGGDRGTF
TGTGCCAGTGGGGGCGATCGTGGCACCTTC
>.|.|TRBV7-9|TRBJ1-5
CASSLGRQPQHF
TGTGCCAGCAGCTTAGGGCGGCAGCCCCAGCATTTT
>.|TRBD2|TRBV7-2|TRBJ2-1
CASSTLAGGAGEQFF
TGTGCCAGCAGCACCTTAGCGGGAGGGGCGGGTGAGCAGTTCTTC